This TCR beta chain was identified during a study of control samples from healthy donors and cancer patients. Here immunoSEQ multiplex PCR was the method, and the copy in TCRdb shows in-frame clones only, minus some. The sample gives about 140,000 clones, 90% to 95% of which show up once; 10% to 15% is in the top ten. The CDR3 totals 20 residues. The ends were cut back, 3 bases at V and 3 bases at J, with 27 bases in the middle. Per germline, CDR1 LNHNV and CDR2 YYDKDF (reference sequence). The TCR sequence derives from a man aged 35 to 55 in good health. J is TRBJ1-5 and V is TRBV15, with D maybe TRBD1 (6 bases). Sequences were obtained from blood. CDR3 sequence (DNA): TGTGCCACCAGCAGGAAACTTTCATATGACTCAGGGGTCCTCAATCAGCCCCAGCATTTT. Residues: CATSRKLSYDSGVLNQPQHF. Looking up the rest from reference TRBV15 and TRBJ1-5 gives the full variable domain: DAMVIQNPRYQVTQFGKPVTLSCSQTLNHNVMYWYQQKSSQAPKLLFHYYDKDFNNEADTPDNFQSRRPNTSFCFLDIRSPGLGDTAMYLCATSRKLSYDSGVLNQPQHFGDGTRLSIL.